Listed below are T cell receptor beta chains from one sample, sequenced in a study of T cell responses to AZD1222 COVID-19 vaccine. TCRdb's copy holds only in-frame clones and misses some; the assay was immunoSEQ multiplex PCR. The sample shows 120,000 to 150,000 clones, around 93% of them seen only once. The sample here was peripheral blood, taken on day 0 of AZD1222 vaccination. The receptors shown here come from an adult in good health. Each CDR3 is given with its conserved first and last residue. The order of the fields is V gene, D gene, clone size, J gene, CDR3 protein, CDR3 DNA. D genes are given only for firm matches. Clone size, where shown, is once, few, many, or a class for clones that have expanded.

>TRBV7-9|NA|NA|TRBJ1-2
CASSPGGEYGYTF
TGTGCCAGCAGCCCGGGGGGAGAATATGGCTACACCTTC
>TRBV7-8|NA|NA|TRBJ1-5
CASSLAEDQPQHF
TGTGCCAGCAGCTTGGCCGAGGATCAGCCCCAGCATTTT
>TRBV5-1|NA|NA|TRBJ2-3
CASSASGSASTDTQYF
TGCGCCAGCAGCGCCTCCGGGAGCGCTAGCACAGATACGCAGTATTTT
>TRBV5-6|NA|few|TRBJ2-7
CASSTLGGRAHEQYF
TGTGCCAGCAGCACTCTGGGCGGCCGGGCCCACGAGCAGTACTTC
>TRBV19|NA|NA|TRBJ2-3
CASSITGVADTQYF
TGTGCCAGTAGTATAACGGGAGTAGCAGATACGCAGTATTTT
>TRBV4-2|TRBD1|NA|TRBJ1-1
CASSQDTGADTEAFF
TGTGCCAGCAGCCAAGACACAGGGGCGGACACTGAAGCTTTCTTT
>TRBV24-1|TRBD1|NA|TRBJ1-1
CATSDYRGDTEAFF
TGTGCCACCAGTGATTACAGGGGAGACACTGAAGCTTTCTTT
>TRBV25-1|NA|NA|TRBJ1-1
CASRVAVNTEAFF
TGTGCCAGCCGGGTGGCAGTGAACACTGAAGCTTTCTTT
>TRBV12-3/TRBV12-4|NA|NA|TRBJ2-3
CASTLALDTQYF
TGTGCCAGCACCCTCGCCCTTGATACGCAGTATTTT
>TRBV7-3|NA|NA|TRBJ1-2
CASSPSPNYGYTF
TGTGCCAGCAGCCCCTCTCCAAACTATGGCTACACCTTC
>TRBV6-1|NA|NA|TRBJ1-2
CASSELNYGYTF
TGTGCCAGCAGTGAGCTGAACTATGGCTACACCTTC
>TRBV19|TRBD1|NA|TRBJ1-2
CASSVPRDRPYGYTF
TGTGCCAGTAGTGTCCCCCGGGACAGACCTTATGGCTACACCTTC
>TRBV29-1|NA|NA|TRBJ1-1
CSAVTYRASTEAFF
TGCAGCGCAGTAACTTACAGGGCGAGCACTGAAGCTTTCTTT
>TRBV2|TRBD1|NA|TRBJ1-2
CASRGQPSGYGYTF
TGTGCCAGCAGGGGACAGCCCTCTGGCTATGGCTACACCTTC
>TRBV10-2|NA|NA|TRBJ2-7
CASSGTAYEQYF
TGCGCCAGCAGTGGGACAGCCTACGAGCAGTACTTC
>TRBV11-3|NA|NA|TRBJ2-7
CASSPGRGNLSSYEQYF
TGTGCCAGCAGCCCGGGCCGGGGGAACTTGAGCTCCTACGAGCAGTACTTC
>TRBV2|NA|NA|TRBJ1-5
CASSPRGRAGNQPQHF
TGTGCCAGCAGCCCGCGGGGGAGGGCGGGCAATCAGCCCCAGCATTTT
>TRBV7-3|NA|NA|TRBJ1-2
CASSPGVGYGYTF
TGTGCCAGCAGTCCAGGGGTTGGGTATGGCTACACCTTC
>TRBV18|NA|few|TRBJ1-3
CASSPKGSLHRDVSGNTIYF
TGTGCCAGCTCCCCCAAGGGCTCACTCCACAGGGACGTCTCTGGAAACACCATATATTTT
>TRBV3-1/TRBV3-2|TRBD1|NA|TRBJ2-3
CASSQGDRDTQYF
TGTGCCAGCAGCCAAGGGGACAGAGATACGCAGTATTTT
>TRBV2|TRBD2|NA|TRBJ2-1
CATSGLAKTNEQFF
TGTGCCACCTCGGGACTAGCAAAGACAAATGAGCAGTTCTTC
>TRBV5-6|TRBD1|NA|TRBJ1-6
CASSSGGANRVSPLHF
TGTGCCAGCAGCTCAGGGGGCGCGAACCGGGTTTCACCCCTCCACTTT
>TRBV2|NA|NA|TRBJ1-5
CASSEKGGSNQPQHF
TGTGCCAGCAGTGAAAAGGGGGGCAGCAATCAGCCCCAGCATTTT
>TRBV5-4|NA|NA|TRBJ1-1
CASSLLGSGSTEAFF
TGTGCCAGCAGCTTGTTAGGCTCAGGGTCAACTGAAGCTTTCTTT
>TRBV7-3|TRBD2|NA|TRBJ2-2
CASSLGLAGVEELFF
TGTGCCAGCAGCCTTGGACTAGCGGGAGTGGAGGAGCTGTTTTTT
>TRBV30|TRBD1|NA|TRBJ1-4
CAWADRGFEKLFF
TGTGCCTGGGCGGACAGGGGCTTTGAAAAACTGTTTTTT
>TRBV30|NA|NA|TRBJ2-2
CAWIPGGGSTGELFF
TGTGCCTGGATCCCTGGAGGGGGCTCCACCGGGGAGCTGTTTTTT
>TRBV6-2/TRBV6-3|NA|NA|TRBJ2-1
CASSLSPNEQFF
TGTGCCAGCAGCCTCAGCCCCAATGAGCAGTTCTTC